A single sample gave rise to the 30 T cell receptor beta chains below, sequenced in a study of cytomegalovirus exposure and HLA in healthy donors. PCR amplification relied on 60 Vbeta primers (plus 13 Jbeta primers). Sequencing used immunoSEQ multiplex PCR; TCRdb keeps in-frame clones, though not all of them. The sample lists about 140,000 clones; roughly three quarters were seen once. The sequencing sample was made of PBMCs. These TCRs come from a female donor in good health and CMV-seronegative.

The chain couples TRBV5-1 to TRBJ2-3; D not certain. Looked up from germline, CDR1 is SGHRS and CDR2 is YFSETQ. This CDR3 region has 14 residues. With 0 bases removed from V and 5 bases from J, the gap between germline ends came to 10 bases. CDR3 sequence reads: CASSLGGARDTQYF. The DNA for the CDR3 is TGCGCCAGCAGCTTGGGTGGTGCGCGAGATACGCAGTATTTT.

The CDR3 loop reads CASTPGTGGIGEQFF. As DNA, the CDR3 is TGTGCCAGTACCCCCGGGACAGGGGGCATCGGTGAGCAGTTCTTC. The chain employs TRBV19 and TRBJ2-1; TRBD1 matches 12 bases. Germline trimming cut 7 bases from V and 9 bases from J; bases unmatched to any gene: 10. CDR3 size: 15 residues. Germline CDR1 and CDR2: LNHDA and SQIVND (reference sequence).

A few counts support this clone. The chain joins TRBV5-1 to TRBJ1-1, with D unclear. The CDR3 has 13 residues. The germline gives CDR1 SGHRS, CDR2 YFSETQ. Trimming took 4 bases from V and 1 from J, leaving 8 bases between them. CDR3 sequence reads: CASSLTRNTEAFF. CDR3 coding DNA: TGCGCCAGCAGCCTCACTAGGAACACTGAAGCTTTCTTT.

The V call is TRBV7-8, the J call TRBJ2-6; D remains ambiguous. V gave up 6 bases and J gave up 5 bases, with 8 bases separating them. Germline lookup yields CDR1 SGHVS and CDR2 FQNEAQ. The length of the CDR3 is 13 residues. CDR3 in DNA: TGTGCCAGCAGAGGTACTAGGGCCAACGTCCTGACTTTC. Protein: CASRGTRANVLTF.

This chain links TRBV28 with TRBJ2-7; D is ambiguous. CDR1 and CDR2 (germline): MDHEN, SYDVKM. CDR3 length: 14 amino acids. Trimming removed 5 bases from V and 2 bases from J, with 13 bases in between. CDR3 DNA: TGTGCCAGCAGTGCCCCAGGTACCACCTACGAGCAGTACTTC. This encodes CASSAPGTTYEQYF.

V gene TRBV9 combines with J gene TRBJ1-1; D is undetermined. The CDR3 is 15 amino acids. Germline assignment: CDR1 SGDLS and CDR2 YYNGEE. Trimming removed 2 bases at V and 2 bases at J, with 13 bases between. The CDR3: CASSVPPQFNTEAFF. CDR3 DNA: TGTGCCAGCAGCGTCCCCCCACAATTCAACACTGAAGCTTTCTTT.

This chain connects TRBV7-8 to TRBJ2-3; 13 bases fit TRBD2. The CDR3 extends over 15 amino acids. Germline V gene data show CDR1 as SGHVS and CDR2 as FQNEAQ. V was clipped by 2 bases and J by 4 bases; unmatched bases: 0. The DNA of the CDR3 is TGTGCCAGCAGCTTAACTAGCGGGGGGGCAGATACGCAGTATTTT. This codes for CASSLTSGGADTQYF.

J is TRBJ1-4 and V is TRBV6-6; 7 bases align to TRBD1. The J segment lost 5 bases and the V segment lost 6 bases, leaving 6 bases of the junction unmatched. The CDR3 consists of 14 residues. Germline-derived CDR1 and CDR2 are MNHNY and SVGAGI (reference sequence). The CDR3: CASSSTGPNEKLFF. DNA of the CDR3: TGTGCCAGCAGCTCGACAGGGCCAAATGAAAAACTGTTTTTT.

CDR3 DNA sequence: TGTGCCTGGAGTCCTACCGACAGGGTCTACGAGCAGTACTTC. It yields the protein CAWSPTDRVYEQYF. The genes are TRBV30 and TRBJ2-7, with 7 bases fitting TRBD1. V lost 2 bases, J lost 3 bases, and 7 bases stayed unmatched. This CDR3 is built from 14 residues. In germline, CDR1 is GTSNPN, CDR2 SVGIG (reference sequence).

The chain employs TRBV2 and TRBJ2-7, with D maybe TRBD1 (5 bases). Germline CDR1 and CDR2: SNHLY and FYNNEI. V was clipped by 0 bases and J by 6 bases, with 6 bases between them. The CDR3 has 12 amino acids. This CDR3 reads CASSEARGEQYF. Written as DNA, the CDR3 is TGTGCCAGCAGTGAAGCAAGGGGCGAGCAGTACTTC.

A few counts support this clone. V is TRBV28 and J is TRBJ1-1; 7 bases are a match to TRBD1. Losses at the gene ends were 5 bases for V and 5 bases for J; bases not matched to a gene: 14. The V gene's germline CDR1 is MDHEN and CDR2 SYDVKM. The CDR3 consists of 16 residues. CDR3 nucleotide sequence: TGTGCCAGCAGTCGCGTCAATCCGACAGGGCGGACTGAAGCTTTCTTT. The encoded protein is CASSRVNPTGRTEAFF. The variable domain in full, with the rest retrieved from reference TRBV28 and TRBJ1-1, is DVKVTQSSRYLVKRTGEKVFLECVQDMDHENMFWYRQDPGLGLRLIYFSYDVKMKEKGDIPEGYSVSREKKERFSLILESASTNQTSMYLCASSRVNPTGRTEAFFGQGTRLTVV.

The chain employs TRBV29-1 and TRBJ2-2; unclear D gene. Deletions cut 4 bases from V and 0 bases from J, with 6 bases between. CDR1 and CDR2 (germline): SQVTM, ANQGSEA. The CDR3 loop spans 13 amino acids. Here the CDR3 DNA reads TGCAGCGTTGTACAGCCGAACACCGGGGAGCTGTTTTTT. Amino acids: CSVVQPNTGELFF.

The J gene is TRBJ1-2, the V gene TRBV15; 10 bases align to TRBD1. The V and J ends lost 9 bases and 4 bases, in that order; junction bases with no gene match: 8. The V gene's germline CDR1 is LNHNV and CDR2 YYDKDF (reference sequence). The CDR3 contains 14 residues. The CDR3 spells CATVWDRGSYGYTF. CDR3 in DNA: TGTGCCACTGTCTGGGACAGGGGCTCCTATGGCTACACCTTC.

The V call is TRBV10-3, the J call TRBJ2-2; weak D call: TRBD2 (5 bases). V was trimmed by 3 bases and J by 6 bases, leaving 14 bases between them. The CDR3 runs 15 residues. Germline V gene lookup returns CDR1 ENHRY and CDR2 SYGVKD. This CDR3 reads CAISDWRAGPGELFF. For the CDR3, the DNA is TGTGCCATCAGTGATTGGCGGGCCGGCCCCGGGGAGCTGTTTTTT.

The rearrangement joins TRBV27 to TRBJ2-1; maybe TRBD2 (6 bases). The CDR3 loop spans 13 amino acids. Trimming removed 6 bases at V and 5 bases at J, with 11 bases between. Germline values: CDR1 MNHEY, CDR2 SMNVEV (reference sequence). In DNA, the CDR3 is TGTGCCAGCAGAGCCCGGGGGAACAATGAGCAGTTCTTC. Its translation is CASRARGNNEQFF.

This sequence joins TRBV5-1 and TRBJ1-2; D possibly corresponds to TRBD1 (5 bases). CDR1 is SGHRS and CDR2 is YFSETQ in the germline V gene. V gave up 4 bases and J gave up 4 bases, with 17 bases separating them. The CDR3 is made up of 15 amino acids. The CDR3 region is CASSREGTETYGYTF. CDR3 in DNA: TGCGCCAGCAGCCGCGAAGGGACTGAGACCTATGGCTACACCTTC.

The genes are TRBV5-6 and TRBJ1-5; maybe TRBD1 (6 bases). Germline CDR1 is SGHDT and CDR2 is YYEEEE. Trimming stripped 5 bases from V and 0 bases from J, with 12 bases between. The CDR3 is made up of 15 amino acids. The CDR3 sequence is CASSSDRFSNQPQHF. The DNA of the CDR3 is TGTGCCAGCAGTTCAGACAGGTTTAGCAATCAGCCCCAGCATTTT.

This rearrangement joins TRBV6-5 to TRBJ2-3, with TRBD2 identical over 11 bases. Germline V CDR1 and CDR2: MNHEY, SVGAGI. V shed 7 bases, J shed 7 bases, and the junction held 10 bases outside the gene matches. CDR3 length: 15 amino acids. The CDR3 spells CASTPLAGVGNTQYF. CDR3 coding DNA: TGTGCCAGCACTCCACTAGCGGGAGTGGGAAATACGCAGTATTTT.

This chain joins TRBV6-6 and TRBJ1-1, with TRBD1 matching 7 bases. Germline trimming cut 2 bases from V and 1 base from J; bases unmatched to any gene: 4. The CDR3 sequence is 15 residues long. The V gene's germline CDR1 is MNHNY and CDR2 SVGAGI (reference sequence). CDR3 nucleotides: TGTGCCAGCAGTTACAGCCGACAGGGGAACACTGAAGCTTTCTTT. Amino acid sequence: CASSYSRQGNTEAFF.

Turning to this clone: The germline gene is not matched at one end of the junction; a read error may be the cause. J is TRBJ1-2 and V is TRBV11-2; TRBD1 aligns across 9 bases. The CDR3 is 11 residues long. The germline gives CDR1 SGHAT, CDR2 FQNNGV. The CDR3 sequence: CASSTGTGIAF. DNA of the CDR3: TGTGCCAGCAGCACCGGGACAGGGATCGCCTTC.

The sample holds a few counts of this clone. This sequence joins TRBV19 and TRBJ1-2; D is ambiguous. This CDR3 is 13 amino acids long. The ends were cut back, 1 base at V and 4 bases at J, with 7 bases in the middle. Germline-derived CDR1 and CDR2 are LNHDA and SQIVND (reference sequence). The chain's CDR3 is CASSIAPFYGYTF. The CDR3 DNA reads TGTGCCAGTAGTATAGCCCCCTTCTATGGCTACACCTTC. The whole variable domain, remainder taken from reference TRBV19 and TRBJ1-2, is DGGITQSPKYLFRKEGQNVTLSCEQNLNHDAMYWYRQDPGQGLRLIYYSQIVNDFQKGDIAEGYSVSREKKESFPLTVTSAQKNPTAFYLCASSIAPFYGYTFGSGTRLTVV.

The rearrangement uses TRBV7-6 and TRBJ2-7; 9 bases align to TRBD1. Germline CDR1 reads SGHVS; CDR2 reads FNYEAQ. V was pared by 3 bases and J by 4 bases, with 4 bases of the junction left unmatched. The CDR3 is made up of 14 amino acids. CDR3 coding DNA: TGTGCCAGCAGCTTTACAGGGGGCGGATACGAGCAGTACTTC. Protein: CASSFTGGGYEQYF.

The chain recombines TRBV5-1 with TRBJ2-2, with a tentative D call TRBD2 (6 bases). Germline loops: CDR1 SGHRS, CDR2 YFSETQ. Trimming removed 6 bases from V and 2 bases from J, with 14 bases in between. The CDR3 extends over 15 amino acids. Here the CDR3 DNA reads TGCGCCAGCAACATGGGACTTCGAAACACCGGGGAGCTGTTTTTT. Protein sequence: CASNMGLRNTGELFF.

This clone was recorded a few times. The chain links TRBV1 to TRBJ1-6. TRBV1 is assigned pseudogene status. This CDR3 is built from 16 residues. The CDR3 nucleotides are TGCACCAGCAGCGCTCGAGTCGGAGGGATAAATTCACCCCTCCACTTT. This encodes CTSSARVGGINSPLHF.

This chain joins TRBV6-5 and TRBJ2-3; D possibly corresponds to TRBD1 (5 bases). The CDR3 contains 11 residues. The germline CDR1 and CDR2 sequences are MNHEY and SVGAGI. CDR3 sequence: CVGASRYPQYF. In nucleotides, the CDR3 is TGTGTAGGGGCGTCCCGGTATCCGCAGTATTTT.

The rearrangement joins TRBV20-1 to TRBJ1-4; D is unclear. V lost 7 bases to trimming and J lost 9 bases, with 3 bases between them. The CDR3 is 8 amino acids. Looked up from germline, CDR1 is DFQATT and CDR2 is SNEGSKA (reference sequence). The chain's CDR3 is CSVKKLFF. CDR3 coding DNA: TGCAGTGTAAAAAAACTGTTTTTT.

This clone has more than one count but fewer than ten. This rearrangement joins TRBV6-5 to TRBJ1-4, with D unclear. CDR3 length: 12 residues. CDR1 is MNHEY and CDR2 is SVGAGI in the germline V gene. V was clipped by 6 bases and J by 6 bases, with 8 bases between them. Here the CDR3 DNA reads TGTGCCAGCAGCAATGGCTATGAAAAACTGTTTTTT. It codes for CASSNGYEKLFF.

The gene calls are TRBV7-3 and TRBJ2-2; 7 nucleotides match TRBD1. The ends lost 3 bases at V and 3 bases at J; junction bases unmatched: 7. The CDR3 sequence is 16 residues long. CDR1 is SGHTA and CDR2 is FQGTGA in the germline V gene. The CDR3 sequence: CASSLRQGRDTGELFF. For the CDR3, the DNA is TGTGCCAGCAGCTTGCGACAGGGTCGAGACACCGGGGAGCTGTTTTTT.

The chain is built from TRBV7-9 and TRBJ2-3; a weak D match, TRBD2 (6 bases). This CDR3 spans 15 amino acids. From germline, CDR1 is SEHNR and CDR2 FQNEAQ (reference sequence). V gave up 5 bases and J gave up 4 bases, with 16 bases separating them. In DNA, the CDR3 is TGTGCCAGCAGCCCTATTGGCGGGGCCGCAGATACGCAGTATTTT. Amino acid sequence: CASSPIGGAADTQYF.

This clone showed up just a few times. V gene TRBV6-5 combines with J gene TRBJ2-7, with 7 bases that match TRBD1. Germline-derived CDR1 and CDR2 are MNHEY and SVGAGI. This CDR3 is built from 15 residues. V gave up 5 bases and J gave up 3 bases; unmatched junction bases: 10. The chain's CDR3 is CASSPTGTAYYEQYF. The CDR3 DNA reads TGTGCCAGCAGTCCAACCGGGACAGCCTACTACGAGCAGTACTTC.